Listed below are T cell receptor beta chains from one sample, sequenced in a study of T cell responses to AZD1222 COVID-19 vaccine. Here immunoSEQ multiplex PCR was the method, and the copy in TCRdb shows in-frame clones only, minus some. The profile shows some 120,000 clones, 89% of them singletons. Material: peripheral blood, obtained 28 days after the second AZD1222 dose. The receptors originated from an adult who received the AZD1222 COVID-19 vaccine. Each CDR3 is given with its conserved first and last residue. A D gene is named only where the DNA matches it firmly. Expanded clones get a size class; other rows say once, few or many, or leave the size out.

j_call,clone_size,v_call,d_call,cdr3_nt,cdr3_aa
TRBJ2-7,.,TRBV12-3/TRBV12-4,.,TGTGCCAGCGGTTCCTACGAGCAGTACTTC,CASGSYEQYF
TRBJ1-2,.,TRBV14,.,TGTGCCAGCAGCCTTCGGGGGAATCGAGACTATGGCTACACCTTC,CASSLRGNRDYGYTF
TRBJ2-5,once,TRBV14,.,TGTGCCAGCAGCCTTATGGGGAGTGGAGAGACCCAGTACTTC,CASSLMGSGETQYF
TRBJ2-4,.,TRBV7-2,.,TGTGCCAGCAGCTTAGGGGCGGGGTTAGCCAAAAACATTCAGTACTTC,CASSLGAGLAKNIQYF
TRBJ1-2,.,TRBV9,.,TGTGCCAGCACCCCTCGCGAGGGCGGCTATGGCTACACCTTC,CASTPREGGYGYTF
TRBJ2-3,.,TRBV7-2,TRBD2,TGTGCCAGCAGCATTTTAGCGGGGGGGCCCACAGATACGCAGTATTTT,CASSILAGGPTDTQYF
TRBJ1-2,.,TRBV6-5,TRBD1,TGTGCCAGCAGTTACTGGGACAGGGGAGGCTACACCTTC,CASSYWDRGGYTF
TRBJ2-3,.,TRBV15,.,TGTGCCACCAGCAGAGATACAGAGTTAGATACGCAGTATTTT,CATSRDTELDTQYF
TRBJ1-5,.,TRBV12-3/TRBV12-4,.,TGTGCCAGCAGTCCTTATAATCAGCCCCAGCATTTT,CASSPYNQPQHF
TRBJ1-2,.,TRBV10-3,TRBD1,TGTGCCATCAGTCGGGACAGGGAAGACTATGGCTACACCTTC,CAISRDREDYGYTF
TRBJ2-7,.,TRBV27,TRBD1,TGTGCCAGCAGTTTATTTCCGGGACAGGGTTACGAGCAGTACTTC,CASSLFPGQGYEQYF
TRBJ2-7,.,TRBV5-1,.,TGCGCCAGCAGCCCCCTTACCGGGGGCTCCTACGAGCAGTACTTC,CASSPLTGGSYEQYF
TRBJ1-6,.,TRBV5-1,.,TGCGCCAGCAGCTTGGCCAGGGATTCACCCCTCCACTTT,CASSLARDSPLHF
TRBJ1-5,.,TRBV18,.,TGTGCCAGCTCACCCGTACAGGAGACAATGGGAGCGGACCAGCATTTT,CASSPVQETMGADQHF
TRBJ1-3,.,TRBV9,.,TGTGCCAGCAGCGTCTTCGAGAACTCTGGAAACACCATATATTTT,CASSVFENSGNTIYF
TRBJ1-2,.,TRBV15,.,TGTGCCACCAGCAGAGGAGATGGCTACACCTTC,CATSRGDGYTF
TRBJ1-5,.,TRBV11-2,.,TGTGCCAGCAGCTTAGGAGGGGTCGATCAGCCCCAGCATTTT,CASSLGGVDQPQHF
TRBJ2-2,.,TRBV7-2,.,TGTGCCAGCAGCTTTTGGGACACCGGGGAGCTGTTTTTT,CASSFWDTGELFF
TRBJ2-7,.,TRBV18,TRBD1,TGTGCCAGCTCACCGGGGCAGGGGGCGGGAGAGCAGTACTTC,CASSPGQGAGEQYF
TRBJ1-5,.,TRBV10-2,.,TGCGCCAGCAGTGAGTCACTGACGGGGCCCCAGCATTTT,CASSESLTGPQHF
TRBJ1-1,once,TRBV30,.,TGTGCCTGGAGTGTACCCAGGGGTGAAGCTTTCTTT,CAWSVPRGEAFF
TRBJ1-6,.,TRBV5-1,.,TGCGCCAGCAGCTCGATGGCCGGTTCACCCCTCCACTTT,CASSSMAGSPLHF
TRBJ1-1,.,TRBV3-1/TRBV3-2,.,TGTGCCAGCAGCCAAGACTGGGGGCCCACCGTCGGTGAAGCTTTCTTT,CASSQDWGPTVGEAFF
TRBJ2-3,.,TRBV6-5,.,TGTGCCAGCGGAACGAAGACCGATACGCAGTATTTT,CASGTKTDTQYF
TRBJ2-1,.,TRBV14,TRBD1,TGTGCCAGCAGCCAAGATAGGTCGGGGACAGTGTACAATGAGCAGTTCTTC,CASSQDRSGTVYNEQFF
TRBJ2-3,.,TRBV18,.,TGTGCCAGCTCACCACCTGGCCTTAGCACAGATACGCAGTATTTT,CASSPPGLSTDTQYF
TRBJ1-4,.,TRBV7-9,.,TGTGCCAGCAGCCCCTTAGGGGAAAAACTGTTTTTT,CASSPLGEKLFF
TRBJ1-5,.,TRBV19,.,TGTGCCAGTAGTCGGACAGCCAGCAATCAGCCCCAGCATTTT,CASSRTASNQPQHF
TRBJ2-3,.,TRBV6-2/TRBV6-3,.,TGTGCCAGCAGTTACAGGAGAGATACGCAGTATTTT,CASSYRRDTQYF
TRBJ2-3,.,TRBV2,TRBD2,TGTGCCAGCACTCGGGGGGGCCATACCACAGATACGCAGTATTTT,CASTRGGHTTDTQYF
TRBJ1-3,.,TRBV12-5,.,TGTGCTAGTATCTTGGACGGTTCCTCTGGAAACACCATATATTTT,CASILDGSSGNTIYF
TRBJ1-2,once,TRBV18,.,TGTGCCAGCTCACCAAAGACCGACAGAGATGGCTACACCTTC,CASSPKTDRDGYTF
TRBJ2-3,.,TRBV3-1/TRBV3-2,.,TGTGCCAGCAGCCCAGAGGGAGTAGATACGCAGTATTTT,CASSPEGVDTQYF
TRBJ1-5,.,TRBV27,.,TGTGCCAGCAGAAAAACCCGGGACGGCAATCAGCCCCAGCATTTT,CASRKTRDGNQPQHF
TRBJ1-4,few,TRBV12-5,.,TGTGCTAGTGGTTTGGTGGGTGGGGAAAAACTGTTTTTT,CASGLVGGEKLFF
TRBJ2-1,.,TRBV6-5,TRBD1,TGTGCCAGCAGTTACTCCCGGGGACAGGGGTACAATGAGCAGTTCTTC,CASSYSRGQGYNEQFF
TRBJ2-7,.,TRBV7-2,TRBD1,TGTGCCAGCAGCTTAGGCGGGGGACAGGGGTACGAGCAGTACTTC,CASSLGGGQGYEQYF
TRBJ2-4,.,TRBV27,TRBD2,TGTGCCAGCAGCGTAGCGGGAGGGCCGGGGAAAAACATTCAGTACTTC,CASSVAGGPGKNIQYF
TRBJ2-2,.,TRBV27,.,TGTGCCAGCAGTTTCGGTAGCGGGGAGCTGTTTTTT,CASSFGSGELFF
TRBJ2-5,.,TRBV27,TRBD2,TGTGCCAGCAGTTCTAGCGGGGGACAAGAGACCCAGTACTTC,CASSSSGGQETQYF
TRBJ2-2,few,TRBV4-3,.,TGCGCCAGCAGCCTCACAGGGTGGGTCGGGGAGCTGTTTTTT,CASSLTGWVGELFF
TRBJ1-6,.,TRBV10-3,TRBD1,TGTGCCCCTCGGACAGGGGGCCTATGGTCACCCCTCCACTTT,CAPRTGGLWSPLHF
TRBJ1-2,.,TRBV6-1,.,TGTGCCAGCAGTGAGCAGGGGTCCTATGGCTACACCTTC,CASSEQGSYGYTF
TRBJ2-2,.,TRBV7-6,.,TGTGCCAGCAGCTTTACAGTGAGCGGCACCGGGGAGCTGTTTTTT,CASSFTVSGTGELFF
TRBJ2-7,.,TRBV2,.,TGTGCCAGCAGTGAGGACAGAACCTACGAGCAGTACTTC,CASSEDRTYEQYF
TRBJ1-1,once,TRBV7-2,.,TGTGCCAGCAGTGACAGCCCCTACACTGAAGCTTTCTTT,CASSDSPYTEAFF
TRBJ2-7,.,TRBV7-2,.,TGTGCCAGCAGCTTAGATACAGGGTTAAGCTACGAGCAGTACTTC,CASSLDTGLSYEQYF
TRBJ1-3,.,TRBV6-1,.,TGTGCCAGCAGTGAAAGGGAGGGCTCCTCTGGAAACACCATATATTTT,CASSEREGSSGNTIYF
TRBJ2-7,.,TRBV29-1,.,TGCAGCGTTGAGGGAAGCTCCTACGAGCAGTACTTC,CSVEGSSYEQYF
TRBJ2-1,.,TRBV30,TRBD1,TGTGCCTCGGACAGGCGCGTCTACAATGAGCAGTTCTTC,CASDRRVYNEQFF
TRBJ2-1,once,TRBV30,TRBD2,TGTGCCTGGACCTCTAGCGGGAGTACGCCTGAGCAGTTCTTC,CAWTSSGSTPEQFF
TRBJ2-2,.,TRBV18,.,TGTGCCAGCTCACTCACTCATAACCAGCCGAACACCGGGGAGCTGTTTTTT,CASSLTHNQPNTGELFF
TRBJ2-1,.,TRBV10-1,TRBD1,TGCGCCAGCTGGGTAAATGGACAGGGCCGCCCTGTTACCTACAATGAGCAGTTCTTC,CASWVNGQGRPVTYNEQFF
TRBJ1-1,.,TRBV5-8,TRBD1,TGTGCCAGCAGCTTTCGCCCGGGACAGGGAGTTTTGGGAGCTTTCTTT,CASSFRPGQGVLGAFF